The 27 T cell receptor beta chains below all came from one sample that was sequenced in a study of identical twins. TCRdb used MiXCR to reprocess the 5' RACE reads, holding one entry per CDR3 protein. The table lists about 430,000 distinct CDR3 sequences, approximately 18% of them singletons, with less than 15% in the top ten. The source material was naive T cells sorted from blood. The receptors come from a man between 45 and 60 years old in good health.

The chain employs TRBV6-5 and TRBJ1-2; D unresolved. CDR1 is MNHEY and CDR2 is SVGAGI in the germline V gene. V lost 3 bases and J lost 7, with 18 bases in between. CDR3 length: 15 residues. This CDR3 reads CASSYLGSTLFGYTF. CDR3 nucleotide sequence: TGTGCCAGCAGTTATTTGGGGTCCACCCTGTTTGGCTACACCTTC.

The chain recombines TRBV28 with TRBJ2-7; 8 nucleotides match TRBD1. The germline CDR1 and CDR2 sequences are MDHEN and SYDVKM. V lost 2 bases to trimming and J lost 0 bases; unmatched junction nucleotides: 9. CDR3 size: 17 residues. CDR3 residues: CASSLILRTGYSYEQYF. Written as DNA, the CDR3 is TGTGCCAGCAGTTTAATTCTCAGGACAGGGTACTCCTACGAGCAGTACTTC.

This clonotype was counted a few times. The genes are TRBV7-2 and TRBJ1-3, with D uncertain. The germline CDR1 and CDR2 sequences are SGHTA and FQGNSA. V shed 1 base and J shed 3 bases, with 10 bases lying between them. There are 15 residues in the CDR3. CDR3 sequence: CASSLDIGLGNTIYF. The CDR3 region has the DNA TGTGCCAGCAGCTTAGATATAGGGCTTGGAAACACCATATATTTT.

This clonotype was counted ten times or more. The chain combines TRBV27 with TRBJ2-7; D is possibly TRBD2 (6 bases). The V end lost 1 base, the J end lost 3 bases, and 19 bases lay between the germline ends. Germline V gene lookup returns CDR1 MNHEY and CDR2 SMNVEV (reference sequence). The CDR3 totals 17 residues. This CDR3 reads CASSLLGGSFGFYEQYF. The CDR3 coding sequence is TGTGCCAGCAGTTTATTGGGGGGTAGCTTCGGTTTCTACGAGCAGTACTTC.

This chain uses TRBV18 with TRBJ1-1; 8 positions agree with TRBD1. CDR1 is KGHSH and CDR2 is LQKENI in the germline V gene. The CDR3 consists of 16 residues. V dropped 5 bases and J dropped 4; count of bases not matched to a gene: 12. The CDR3 nucleotides read TGTGCCAGCTCAACGGGGCAGGGGGCTTTAGGCACTGAAGCTTTCTTT. This gives the protein CASSTGQGALGTEAFF.

This clonotype was seen ten or more times. The rearrangement links TRBV5-5 to TRBJ2-7, with 10 positions matching TRBD1. CDR1 and CDR2 from the germline V gene are SGHKS and YYEKEE (reference sequence). The CDR3 spans 16 residues. The ends lost 1 base at V and 4 bases at J; junction bases unmatched: 8. DNA for the CDR3: TGTGCCAGCAGCTTGCACGACAGGGGGCGCGAATACGAGCAGTACTTC. It is translated as CASSLHDRGREYEQYF.

V gene TRBV5-1 combines with J gene TRBJ2-2, with D hard to call. V lost 5 bases and J 2 bases, leaving 13 bases between the germline ends. Germline CDR1 and CDR2: SGHRS and YFSETQ. The CDR3 length is 15 residues. Here the CDR3 DNA reads TGCGCCAGCAGTTTTGACCCTATAAACACCGGGGAGCTGTTTTTT. Amino acids: CASSFDPINTGELFF.

The sample holds many counts of this clonotype. CDR3 sequence reads: CSARDDPSYEQYF. Here the CDR3 DNA reads TGCAGTGCTAGAGACGACCCTTCCTACGAGCAGTACTTC. This chain uses TRBV20-1 with TRBJ2-7, with D unresolved. The germline CDR1 and CDR2 sequences are DFQATT and SNEGSKA (reference sequence). The CDR3 spans 13 residues. Trimming pared 0 bases from V and 1 base from J, leaving 7 bases between.

The J gene is TRBJ2-7, the V gene TRBV7-9; 9 bases map to TRBD1. The germline gives CDR1 SEHNR, CDR2 FQNEAQ (reference sequence). The CDR3 consists of 16 residues. The trim removed 5 bases at V and 6 bases at J, leaving 14 bases unmatched. The CDR3 region is CASSLSSGTGLREQYF. CDR3 coding DNA: TGTGCCAGCAGCCTAAGCTCCGGGACAGGGTTACGCGAGCAGTACTTC.

The chain links TRBV10-3 to TRBJ2-2; unclear D gene. The CDR3 has 15 residues. Trimming removed 6 bases at V and 0 bases at J, with 11 bases between. Germline CDR1 is ENHRY and CDR2 is SYGVKD. CDR3 DNA sequence: TGTGCCATCAGGACGGGTGGAGCGAACACCGGGGAGCTGTTTTTT. As protein: CAIRTGGANTGELFF.

This sequence joins TRBV7-8 and TRBJ2-7; D remains ambiguous. Trimming left V 0 bases short and J 1 base short, with 19 bases between. This CDR3 comprises 18 residues. Looked up from germline, CDR1 is SGHVS and CDR2 is FQNEAQ. The CDR3 sequence: CASSLAVISGAQSYEQYF. The CDR3 nucleotides are TGTGCCAGCAGCTTAGCGGTAATCTCAGGCGCCCAATCCTACGAGCAGTACTTC.

This clonotype was seen more than once but under ten times. J is TRBJ2-1 and V is TRBV10-3, with 7 bases that match TRBD2. The ends lost 4 bases at V and 7 bases at J; junction bases unmatched: 10. Germline V gene sequence: CDR1 ENHRY, CDR2 SYGVKD. This CDR3 comprises 15 residues. The CDR3 spells CAISGGGEGRNEQFF. The DNA of the CDR3 is TGTGCCATCAGTGGTGGAGGGGAGGGTCGAAATGAGCAGTTCTTC.

The rearrangement joins TRBV6-2 or TRBV6-3 to TRBJ2-1; 9 bases match TRBD2. CDR1 and CDR2 (germline): MNHEY, SVGEGT. The CDR3 is 15 residues long. Trimming took 3 bases from V and 6 from J; bases not matched to a gene: 6. Here the CDR3 DNA reads TGTGCCAGCAGTTATAGCGGGAGATGGGGCAATGAGCAGTTCTTC. Translated: CASSYSGRWGNEQFF.

At least ten counts were recorded for this clonotype. CDR3 DNA: TGCGCCAGCAGTGAGGGGGACAGAGTCAATCAGCCCCAGCATTTT. Translating it yields CASSEGDRVNQPQHF. The rearrangement joins TRBV10-2 to TRBJ1-5; 7 bases map to TRBD1. The ends lost 2 bases at V and 3 bases at J; junction bases unmatched: 4. Germline CDR1 reads WSHSY; CDR2 reads SAAADI. There are 15 residues in the CDR3.

This clonotype was counted many times. The chain is built from TRBV6-1 and TRBJ1-4; TRBD1 aligns across 7 bases. Germline V gene lookup returns CDR1 MNHNS and CDR2 SASEGT. The V segment lost 8 bases and the J segment 8 bases; nucleotides outside the gene matches: 20. The CDR3 sequence is 17 residues long. The CDR3 DNA follows: TGTGCCAGCGCCTGGCTTCACAGGGGCCAAATGGGGGAAAAACTGTTTTTT. The encoded protein is CASAWLHRGQMGEKLFF.

This clonotype was counted many times. This chain joins TRBV6-1 and TRBJ2-7, with 8 bases lining up with TRBD2. The CDR3 loop spans 14 amino acids. The junction had 6 bases not matched to a gene; V was cut back by 8 bases and J by 0 bases. Germline V lookup: CDR1 MNHNS, CDR2 SASEGT. The CDR3 spells CASGRSGSSYEQYF. The DNA of the CDR3 is TGTGCCAGCGGTCGGAGCGGGAGCTCCTACGAGCAGTACTTC.

The J gene is TRBJ2-7, the V gene TRBV20-1; D is unclear. There are 13 residues in the CDR3. Trimming removed 3 bases at V and 3 bases at J, with 12 bases between. CDR1 DFQATT and CDR2 SNEGSKA come from the germline V gene (reference sequence). CDR3 protein: CSASVRKNYEQYF. The DNA for the CDR3 is TGCAGTGCTAGTGTACGGAAGAACTACGAGCAGTACTTC.

V gene TRBV6-1 combines with J gene TRBJ2-7, with 10 bases aligning to TRBD2. Germline CDR1 is MNHNS and CDR2 is SASEGT. The CDR3 loop spans 14 amino acids. V dropped 10 bases and J dropped 5; count of bases not matched to a gene: 11. Here the CDR3 DNA reads TGTGCCACTACGCCGGGACTAGCGATCGACGAGCAGTACTTC. The encoded protein is CATTPGLAIDEQYF.

The chain employs TRBV7-9 and TRBJ2-3, with no clear D. Germline V gene lookup returns CDR1 SEHNR and CDR2 FQNEAQ (reference sequence). V gave up 3 bases and J gave up 6 bases, with 13 bases separating them. CDR3 length: 14 residues. In DNA form, the CDR3 reads TGTGCCAGCAGCTTTACTCTAATGGGGGATACGCAGTATTTT. Translated, it gives CASSFTLMGDTQYF. The complete variable domain, with remaining parts taken from reference TRBV7-9 and TRBJ2-3, reads DTGVSQNPRHKITKRGQNVTFRCDPISEHNRLYWYRQTLGQGPEFLTYFQNEAQLEKSRLLSDRFSAERPKGSFSTLEIQRTEQGDSAMYLCASSFTLMGDTQYFGPGTRLTVL.

The chain is built from TRBV7-2 and TRBJ2-7; TRBD1 or TRBD2 may be the D gene (6 bases each). Germline CDR1 SGHTA, CDR2 FQGNSA. The CDR3 runs to 16 residues. V was cut by 4 bases and J by 3 bases, with 19 bases left in between. DNA of the CDR3: TGTGCCAGCAGCTGGCCAGGGGCGGGAAGCATCTACGAGCAGTACTTC. This translates into CASSWPGAGSIYEQYF.

This clonotype turned up a few times. The J gene is TRBJ2-2, the V gene TRBV6-2 or TRBV6-3; 7 nucleotides align to TRBD1. This CDR3 region has 16 residues. Germline V gene lookup returns CDR1 MNHEY and CDR2 SVGEGT. V dropped 5 bases and J dropped 4; count of bases not matched to a gene: 10. CDR3 amino acids: CASSRLGQRATGELFF. CDR3 nucleotide sequence: TGTGCCAGCAGTCGCTTGGGACAGAGGGCCACCGGGGAGCTGTTTTTT.

This clonotype was detected a few times. Here the CDR3 reads CSVGATGPYEQYF. CDR3 nucleotides: TGCAGCGTTGGGGCCACAGGGCCCTACGAGCAGTACTTC. The chain recombines TRBV29-1 with TRBJ2-7; TRBD1 might be the D (6 bases). The CDR3 loop spans 13 amino acids. V dropped 4 bases and J dropped 2 bases, with 12 bases sitting between them. Germline-derived CDR1 and CDR2 are SQVTM and ANQGSEA.

This clonotype was seen many times. This chain joins TRBV6-2 or TRBV6-3 and TRBJ2-3; 9 bases map to TRBD2. Germline V lookup: CDR1 MNHEY, CDR2 SVGEGT. The CDR3 sequence is 15 residues long. V trimming: 4 bases; J trimming: 1 base; junction bases outside the gene matches: 3. The CDR3 DNA reads TGTGCCAGCAGTTCTCCTAGCGGGGGCACAGATACGCAGTATTTT. It yields the protein CASSSPSGGTDTQYF.

The rearrangement uses TRBV11-2 and TRBJ1-1; 7 bases are shared with TRBD1. V lost 5 bases to trimming and J lost 6 bases; unmatched junction nucleotides: 12. The CDR3 contains 15 residues. Germline loops: CDR1 SGHAT, CDR2 FQNNGV. CDR3 amino acids: CASSTRFGTASEAFF. In nucleotides, the CDR3 is TGTGCCAGCAGCACAAGATTTGGGACAGCCTCTGAAGCTTTCTTT.

The chain has TRBV21-1 and TRBJ1-1; TRBD1 is the table's D call, not checked against the DNA. TRBV21-1 is a pseudogene locus. The CDR3 is 17 amino acids. CDR3 nucleotide sequence: TGTGCCAGCAGCTTCTTCCGGGACAGTATTTCGAACACTGAAGCTTTCTTT. It codes for CASSFFRDSISNTEAFF.

The genes are TRBV5-1 and TRBJ2-3; a weak D match, TRBD1 (6 bases). Trimming left V 0 bases short and J 0 bases short, with 17 bases between. The germline V gene has CDR1 SGHRS and CDR2 YFSETQ. There are 18 residues in the CDR3. CDR3 sequence (DNA): TGCGCCAGCAGCTTGGGTCTTCAGGGGCGGCTTAGCACAGATACGCAGTATTTT. The encoded protein is CASSLGLQGRLSTDTQYF.

The V and J genes are TRBV6-1 and TRBJ1-3; possible D gene TRBD1, 6 bases. Looked up from germline, CDR1 is MNHNS and CDR2 is SASEGT. Trimming removed 6 bases at V and 1 base at J, with 10 bases between. The CDR3 contains 14 residues. In DNA, the CDR3 is TGTGCCAGCAGAACCGACAGGTCTGGAAACACCATATATTTT. Its translation: CASRTDRSGNTIYF.